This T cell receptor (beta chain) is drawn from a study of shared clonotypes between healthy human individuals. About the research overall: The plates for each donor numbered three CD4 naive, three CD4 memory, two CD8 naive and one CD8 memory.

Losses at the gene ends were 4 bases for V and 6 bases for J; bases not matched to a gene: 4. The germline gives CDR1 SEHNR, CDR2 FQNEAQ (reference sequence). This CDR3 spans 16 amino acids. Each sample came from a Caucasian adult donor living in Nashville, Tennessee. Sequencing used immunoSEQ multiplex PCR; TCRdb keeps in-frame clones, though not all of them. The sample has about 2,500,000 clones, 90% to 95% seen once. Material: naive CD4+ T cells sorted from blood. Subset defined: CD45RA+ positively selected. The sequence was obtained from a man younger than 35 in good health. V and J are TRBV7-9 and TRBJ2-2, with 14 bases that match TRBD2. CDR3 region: CASSWGTSGSAGELFF. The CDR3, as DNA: TGTGCCAGCAGCTGGGGGACTAGCGGGAGCGCCGGGGAGCTGTTTTTT.